The present TCR beta chain was sequenced within a study of control samples from healthy donors and cancer patients (dated by TCRdb to the early 2020s). V loses 1 base at its end and J loses 7 bases; junction bases beyond the gene matches: 14. CDR1 and CDR2 are drawn from the germline V gene: SGHRS, YFSETQ. From the cysteine through the phenylalanine, the CDR3 covers 19 amino acids. Just CDR3 DNA is preserved here, 57 bases in frame from base 1. The library relied on the immunoSEQ multiplex PCR assay. The source is immuneACCESS, and TCRdb retained only in-frame sequences with V and J called. Part of the clones is not carried over; for the studies checked, unresolved V genes explain less than half of this, and the remainder is unexplained. Recorded for this sample are approximately 190,000 clones; roughly nine tenths of them occurred a single time. Of the sample, approximately 1.8% is held by the ten largest clones.

On this clone itself: The clone's antigen remains unknown. No much larger clone exists at a distance of one base, and base qualities are not known.

The TCR comes from a man in his thirties or forties in good health. What was sequenced was blood. The V gene is TRBV5-1 and the J gene is TRBJ2-1, and 13 bases in between align with TRBD2. At the DNA level, the sequence is TGCGCCAGCAGCTTGAGACTAGCGGGGGGCACCGCCCTGCCGAATGAGCAGTTCTTC. Its protein reads: CASSLRLAGGTALPNEQFF. Outside the CDR3, residues come from the reference TRBV5-1 and TRBJ2-1 proteins, so the full variable domain is: KAGVTQTPRYLIKTRGQQVTLSCSPISGHRSVSWYQQTPGQGLQFLFEYFSETQRNKGNFPGRFSGRQFSNSRSEMNVSTLELGDSALYLCASSLRLAGGTALPNEQFFGPGTRLTVL.